These 17 T cell receptor beta chains share one sample of origin, sequenced in a study of T cells in Graves' hyperthyroidism and ophthalmopathy. Authors of the study amplified TCR beta CDR3 regions from RNA transcripts. Using the HTBI primer set, a first-round RT-PCR was run on the TCR CDR3. MiXCR was run by TCRdb on the multiplex PCR reads, yielding one entry per CDR3 protein. Among about 560,000 distinct CDR3 sequences listed, 40% to 55% were seen once. The specimen was peripheral blood or thyroid tissue (not recorded which). These receptors came from a woman aged 18-30 years with Graves' hyperthyroidism.

The chain uses TRBV29-1 and TRBJ1-2; TRBD1 aligns across 10 bases. Germline loops: CDR1 SQVTM, CDR2 ANQGSEA. The length of the CDR3 is 13 residues. V lost 7 bases, J lost 8 bases, and 10 bases stayed unmatched. The CDR3 protein is CSAAGTGVPGYTF. CDR3 nucleotides: TGCAGCGCAGCCGGGACAGGGGTGCCCGGCTACACCTTC.

This clonotype was seen ten or more times. The chain combines TRBV29-1 with TRBJ2-5; D ambiguous. Germline CDR1 reads SQVTM; CDR2 reads ANQGSEA. CDR3 length: 12 amino acids. The V end was cut by 4 bases, the J end by 5 bases, with 11 bases between. This CDR3 is CSVASDGETQYF. The DNA for the CDR3 is TGCAGCGTTGCGTCCGATGGGGAGACCCAGTACTTC.

This clonotype was seen more than once but under ten times. This chain joins TRBV7-9 and TRBJ1-1; D gene ambiguous. Deletions cut 6 bases from V and 5 bases from J, with 13 bases between. The CDR3 is made up of 13 amino acids. Germline V gives CDR1 SEHNR, CDR2 FQNEAQ (reference sequence). The CDR3 DNA follows: TGTGCCAGCAGTTCGGCCCGACGGACTGAAGCTTTCTTT. Translation: CASSSARRTEAFF.

This clonotype was recorded only once. The CDR3 loop is CSAGGGDYEQYF. As DNA, the CDR3 is TGCAGCGCTGGTGGCGGGGACTACGAGCAGTACTTC. V and J are TRBV29-1 and TRBJ2-7; the D gene is possibly TRBD2 (6 bases). The V gene lost 7 bases and the J gene lost 3 bases, with 13 bases spanning the gap. The CDR3 contains 12 residues. CDR1 is SQVTM, CDR2 ANQGSEA, per germline.

V and J are TRBV9 and TRBJ2-6; tentative D call: TRBD2 (7 bases). Trimming left V 7 bases short and J 4 bases short, with 12 bases between. Germline CDR1 SGDLS, CDR2 YYNGEE. The CDR3 runs to 14 residues. In DNA, the CDR3 is TGTGCCAGCGGGGGGGGGCCAGGGGCCAACGTCCTGACTTTC. It yields the protein CASGGGPGANVLTF. The variable domain in full, completed from reference TRBV9 and TRBJ2-6, reads DSGVTQTPKHLITATGQRVTLRCSPRSGDLSVYWYQQSLDQGLQFLIQYYNGEERAKGNILERFSAQQFPDLHSELNLSSLELGDSALYFCASGGGPGANVLTFGAGSRLTVL.

V and J are TRBV20-1 and TRBJ1-5; possible D gene TRBD1, 6 bases. The CDR3 is 18 residues long. CDR1 and CDR2 from the germline V gene are DFQATT and SNEGSKA (reference sequence). Trimming pared 4 bases from V and 2 bases from J, leaving 24 bases between. CDR3 amino acids: CSATRGGGGQWGNQPQHF. In nucleotides, the CDR3 is TGCAGTGCTACCCGGGGTGGGGGCGGTCAATGGGGCAATCAGCCCCAGCATTTT.

This clonotype was detected many times. The chain has TRBV24-1 and TRBJ2-3; no reliable D call. This CDR3 contains 13 residues. Trimming left V 9 bases short and J 0 bases short, with 9 bases between. The germline V gene encodes CDR1 KGHDR and CDR2 SFDVKD. The CDR3 DNA is TGTGCCACCGGTCTGAGAAGCACAGATACGCAGTATTTT. This encodes CATGLRSTDTQYF.

V gene TRBV25-1 combines with J gene TRBJ2-2; no definite D call. The V gene lost 7 bases and the J gene lost 8 bases, with 11 bases spanning the gap. Germline CDR1 MGHDK, CDR2 SYGVNS. The CDR3 is 12 residues long. DNA for the CDR3: TGTGCCAGCAATGGGGTAGAAGGGGAGCTGTTTTTT. Translation: CASNGVEGELFF.

This clonotype was counted ten times or more. This chain connects TRBV14 to TRBJ1-2; weak D call: TRBD1 (5 bases). CDR3 size: 17 residues. Germline CDR1 is SGHDN and CDR2 is FVKESK. Trimming removed 0 bases at V and 3 bases at J, with 17 bases between. The DNA of the CDR3 is TGTGCCAGCAGCCAAGATCCTGGGCAGGGCATGTACTATGGCTACACCTTC. Protein sequence: CASSQDPGQGMYYGYTF.

This clonotype showed up just a few times. CDR3 sequence reads: CASSPPGQGMNTEAFF. CDR3 in DNA: TGTGCCAGCAGCCCCCCGGGACAGGGGATGAACACTGAAGCTTTCTTT. The V gene is TRBV9, the J gene TRBJ1-1; 10 bases match TRBD1. The CDR3 loop spans 16 amino acids. Germline CDR1 reads SGDLS; CDR2 reads YYNGEE. With 4 bases clipped from V and 0 bases from J, the junction kept 6 bases outside the gene matches. The full variable domain, its missing parts supplied by reference TRBV9 and TRBJ1-1, is DSGVTQTPKHLITATGQRVTLRCSPRSGDLSVYWYQQSLDQGLQFLIQYYNGEERAKGNILERFSAQQFPDLHSELNLSSLELGDSALYFCASSPPGQGMNTEAFFGQGTRLTVV.

In this sample, this clonotype turned up once. V gene TRBV20-1 combines with J gene TRBJ1-1, with D maybe TRBD1 (5 bases). V shed 5 bases and J shed 3 bases, with 13 bases lying between them. Germline V CDR1 and CDR2: DFQATT, SNEGSKA (reference sequence). This CDR3 contains 13 residues. The CDR3 is CSASGRVDTEAFF. The CDR3 nucleotides read TGCAGTGCTTCCGGCAGGGTGGACACTGAAGCTTTCTTT.

The chain employs TRBV4-1 and TRBJ1-1; D perhaps matches TRBD1 (5 bases). CDR3 size: 14 residues. Between the trimmed V and J ends, which lost 0 bases and 4 bases, there was a span of 9 bases. Germline V gene sequence: CDR1 MGHRA, CDR2 YSYEKL. CDR3 DNA: TGCGCCAGCAGCCAAGATATGGGGGGCACTGAAGCTTTCTTT. As protein: CASSQDMGGTEAFF.

The V call is TRBV15, the J call TRBJ2-5; D possibly corresponds to TRBD2 (5 bases). The CDR3 sequence is 15 residues long. V lost 3 bases, J lost 9 bases, and 20 bases lay in between. Germline assignment: CDR1 LNHNV and CDR2 YYDKDF (reference sequence). For the CDR3, the DNA is TGTGCCACCAGCAGCTCGGCGGGCCCACCGTCGGCCCAGTACTTC. Encoded protein: CATSSSAGPPSAQYF.

Here the CDR3 reads CSVVTGGSNQPQHF. CDR3 nucleotide sequence: TGCAGCGTCGTGACAGGGGGAAGCAATCAGCCCCAGCATTTT. The chain carries TRBV29-1 and TRBJ1-5; 9 bases align to TRBD1. V trimming: 6 bases; J trimming: 1 base; junction bases outside the gene matches: 4. Germline CDR1 reads SQVTM; CDR2 reads ANQGSEA. CDR3 length equals 14 residues.

This clonotype was recorded many times. The rearrangement joins TRBV10-3 to TRBJ2-7; TRBD2 matches at 8 bases. Germline assignment: CDR1 ENHRY and CDR2 SYGVKD. After removal of 4 bases from V and 6 bases from J, the junction contained 5 bases not matched to a gene. The CDR3 loop spans 13 amino acids. DNA for the CDR3: TGTGCCATCAGTGCGGGACTAGGCGTCGAGCAGTACTTC. Residues: CAISAGLGVEQYF.

V is TRBV15 and J is TRBJ2-2; 9 nucleotides align to TRBD1. V gave up 0 bases and J gave up 4 bases; unmatched junction bases: 6. CDR3 length: 17 amino acids. CDR1 and CDR2 (germline): LNHNV, YYDKDF (reference sequence). CDR3 in amino acids: CATSRDLGTGTTGELFF. The CDR3 DNA reads as TGTGCCACCAGCAGAGATTTGGGGACAGGGACCACCGGGGAGCTGTTTTTT.

This clonotype was seen a few times. This chain joins TRBV7-9 and TRBJ2-3, with TRBD2 matching 11 bases. Germline trimming cut 5 bases from V and 2 bases from J; bases unmatched to any gene: 9. Germline V gene lookup returns CDR1 SEHNR and CDR2 FQNEAQ (reference sequence). CDR3 length: 17 amino acids. The CDR3 DNA reads as TGTGCCAGCAGCCCGGAGTTGGGACTAGCGGACACAGATACGCAGTATTTT. This codes for CASSPELGLADTDTQYF.